The 3 T cell receptor beta chains below were found in one sample sequenced in a study of technical replicates of blood from a few donors. Clones were sequenced by immunoSEQ multiplex PCR, and TCRdb holds only the in-frame ones, with some missing. The sample holds about 80,000 clones, about 86% seen once. Sequencing was carried out using PBMCs. All receptors come from a human donor in good health. Some clones in this sample may be carry-over from other donors' samples.

The chain has TRBV5-3 and TRBJ1-2; D perhaps matches TRBD1 (6 bases). Being an ORF, TRBV5-3 has a function that is uncertain. V dropped 3 bases and J dropped 0 bases, with 12 bases sitting between them. The CDR3 extends over 15 amino acids. The DNA of the CDR3 is TGTGCCAGAAGCTCCGGGACACATTCTAACTATGGCTACACCTTC. It translates to CARSSGTHSNYGYTF.

The V and J genes are TRBV5-8 and TRBJ1-1; the D is unclear. This CDR3 has 16 amino acids. Germline loops: CDR1 SGHTS, CDR2 YDEGEE. Trimming cost V 4 bases and J 3 bases, with 19 bases left between them. The CDR3 loop is CASSHSSGFWDTEAFF. CDR3 in DNA: TGTGCCAGCAGCCACTCATCCGGGTTTTGGGACACTGAAGCTTTCTTT.

This clone appeared once. This sequence joins TRBV7-2 and TRBJ1-2; 11 bases map to TRBD1. The germline V gene has CDR1 SGHTA and CDR2 FQGNSA. The CDR3 spans 16 residues. V dropped 4 bases and J dropped 5; count of bases not matched to a gene: 9. In DNA, the CDR3 is TGTGCCAGCAGCTCGGACAGGGGGCGGACGGGGTATGGCTACACCTTC. This gives the protein CASSSDRGRTGYGYTF.